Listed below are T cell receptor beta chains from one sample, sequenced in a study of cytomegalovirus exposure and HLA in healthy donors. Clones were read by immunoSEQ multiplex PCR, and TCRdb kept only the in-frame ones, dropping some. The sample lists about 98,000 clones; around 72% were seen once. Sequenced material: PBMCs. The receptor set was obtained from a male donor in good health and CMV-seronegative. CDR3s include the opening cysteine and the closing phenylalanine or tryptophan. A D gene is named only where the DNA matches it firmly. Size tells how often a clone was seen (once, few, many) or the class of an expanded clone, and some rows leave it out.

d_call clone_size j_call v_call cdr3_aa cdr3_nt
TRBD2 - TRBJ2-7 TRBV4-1 CASSKGLAASSSYEQYF TGCGCCAGCAGCAAGGGACTAGCGGCTTCTAGCTCCTACGAGCAGTACTTC
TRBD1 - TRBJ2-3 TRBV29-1 CSVDRGLADTQYF TGCAGCGTCGACAGGGGGCTGGCAGATACGCAGTATTTT
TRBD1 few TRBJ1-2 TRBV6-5 CASSYFGTGVYGYTF TGTGCCAGCAGTTACTTCGGGACAGGGGTATATGGCTACACCTTC
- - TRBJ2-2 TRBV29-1 CSVEGRGIANTGELFF TGCAGCGTTGAAGGGAGGGGAATCGCGAACACCGGGGAGCTGTTTTTT
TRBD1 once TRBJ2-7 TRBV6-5 CASSYEPGQGTYEQYF TGTGCCAGCAGTTACGAACCGGGACAGGGTACCTACGAGCAGTACTTC
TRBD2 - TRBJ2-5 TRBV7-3 CASKVAGREETQYF TGTGCCAGCAAGGTCGCAGGGCGGGAGGAGACCCAGTACTTC
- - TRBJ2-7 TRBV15 CATSRNPTGKYEQYF TGTGCCACCAGCAGGAACCCTACAGGGAAATACGAGCAGTACTTC
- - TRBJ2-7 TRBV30 CAWSFDREVYEQYF TGTGCCTGGAGTTTCGACAGGGAGGTTTACGAGCAGTACTTC
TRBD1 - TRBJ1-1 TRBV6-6 CASSAGTGHTEAFF TGTGCCAGCAGTGCTGGGACAGGTCATACTGAAGCTTTCTTT
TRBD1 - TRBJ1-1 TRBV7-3 CASSLGPGTVNTEAFF TGTGCCAGCAGCTTAGGCCCCGGGACAGTGAACACTGAAGCTTTCTTT
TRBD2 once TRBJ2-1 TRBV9 CASSARLARNEQFF TGTGCCAGCAGCGCAAGACTAGCGCGCAATGAGCAGTTCTTC
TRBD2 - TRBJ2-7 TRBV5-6 CASRDRLVAGRTEQYF TGTGCCAGCAGGGATCGATTGGTAGCGGGGAGAACCGAGCAGTACTTC
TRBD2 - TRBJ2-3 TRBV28 CASSIAGGRRADTQYF TGTGCCAGCAGTATAGCGGGAGGGCGTCGCGCAGATACGCAGTATTTT
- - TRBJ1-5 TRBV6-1 CASSEGVGGGQPQHF TGTGCCAGCAGTGAAGGCGTTGGGGGCGGTCAGCCCCAGCATTTT
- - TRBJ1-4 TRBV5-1 CASSALPGATNEKLFF TGCGCCAGCAGCGCGCTCCCGGGAGCAACTAATGAAAAACTGTTTTTT
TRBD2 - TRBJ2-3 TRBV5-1 CASSLVFSGGTDTQYF TGCGCCAGCAGCTTGGTTTTTAGCGGGGGCACAGATACGCAGTATTTT
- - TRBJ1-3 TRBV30 CAWQIPSGNTIYF TGTGCCTGGCAGATACCCTCTGGAAACACCATATATTTT
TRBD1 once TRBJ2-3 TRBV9 CASSVGDRVPPSTDTQYF TGTGCCAGCAGCGTAGGAGACAGGGTGCCTCCGAGCACAGATACGCAGTATTTT
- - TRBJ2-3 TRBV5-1 CASSPPIDTDTQYF TGCGCCAGCAGCCCCCCTATCGACACAGATACGCAGTATTTT
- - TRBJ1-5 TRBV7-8 CASSLGRVPYSNQPQHF TGTGCCAGCAGCTTAGGCAGGGTCCCGTATAGCAATCAGCCCCAGCATTTT
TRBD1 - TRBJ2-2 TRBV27 CASSPSGGGELFF TGTGCCAGCAGTCCGTCAGGGGGCGGGGAGCTGTTTTTT
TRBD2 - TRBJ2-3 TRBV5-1 CASSPGLAGADTQYF TGCGCCAGCAGCCCGGGACTAGCGGGAGCAGATACGCAGTATTTT
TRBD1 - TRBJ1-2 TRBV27 CASSKKDRVGYTF TGTGCCAGCAGTAAAAAAGACAGGGTCGGCTACACCTTC
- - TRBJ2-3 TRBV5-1 CASSLIRDTDTQYF TGCGCCAGCAGCTTGATCAGGGACACAGATACGCAGTATTTT
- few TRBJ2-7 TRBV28 CASSLGRGSYEQYF TGTGCCAGCAGTTTAGGACGGGGCTCCTACGAGCAGTACTTC
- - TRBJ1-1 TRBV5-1 CASSLDGGGLGGTEAFF TGCGCCAGCAGCTTGGATGGAGGGGGGCTCGGGGGGACTGAAGCTTTCTTT
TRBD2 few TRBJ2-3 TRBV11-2 CASSFFGLAGGVEDTQYF TGTGCCAGCAGCTTCTTCGGACTAGCGGGAGGAGTAGAGGATACGCAGTATTTT
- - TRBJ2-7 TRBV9 CASSTQTGAYEQYF TGTGCCAGCAGCACCCAGACAGGAGCCTACGAGCAGTACTTC
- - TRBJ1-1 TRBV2 CASSLREATEAFF TGTGCCAGCAGTTTACGGGAAGCCACTGAAGCTTTCTTT
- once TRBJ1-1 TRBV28 CASETETAIPMNTEAFF TGTGCCAGCGAGACCGAGACAGCCATTCCGATGAACACTGAAGCTTTCTTT
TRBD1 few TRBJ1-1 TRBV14 CASSQDSGTGREAFF TGTGCCAGCAGCCAAGATTCCGGGACAGGGCGAGAAGCTTTCTTT
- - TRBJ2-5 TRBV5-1 CASRDGGETQYF TGCGCCAGCAGAGACGGAGGTGAGACCCAGTACTTC
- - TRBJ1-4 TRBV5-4 CASSSTFGSGSLELFF TGTGCCAGCAGCTCGACCTTCGGGAGTGGATCGTTAGAACTGTTTTTT
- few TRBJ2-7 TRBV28 CASTTGGVGFYEQYF TGTGCCAGCACCACCGGCGGCGTAGGCTTCTACGAGCAGTACTTC
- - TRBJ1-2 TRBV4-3 CASSQALRGAGYGYTF TGCGCCAGCAGCCAAGCGTTAAGGGGCGCCGGCTATGGCTACACCTTC
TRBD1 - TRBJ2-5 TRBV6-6 CASSYSGTDGETQYF TGTGCCAGCAGTTACTCCGGGACAGACGGCGAGACCCAGTACTTC
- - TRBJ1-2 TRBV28 CASSLLSYGYTF TGTGCCAGCAGTTTATTATCTTATGGCTACACCTTC
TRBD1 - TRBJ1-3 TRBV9 CASSPQADRVGNTIYF TGTGCCAGCAGCCCCCAGGCCGACAGGGTTGGAAACACCATATATTTT
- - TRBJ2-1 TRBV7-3 CASSPLVGSYNEQFF TGTGCCAGCAGCCCTCTAGTCGGCTCCTACAATGAGCAGTTCTTC